A single sample gave rise to the 4 T cell receptor beta chains below, sequenced in a study of blood T cell repertoires in COVID-19. Clones were read by immunoSEQ multiplex PCR, and TCRdb kept only the in-frame ones, dropping some. This sample carries 180,000 or so clones, around four fifths of them seen once, and the ten largest clones take 3.5% to 4%. Sequencing used PBMCs or T cells enriched from blood (not recorded which). The receptors shown here come from a woman aged 50 to 60 in a cohort exposed to, infected with or recovered from COVID-19 (not recorded which).

The gene calls are TRBV15 and TRBJ2-1; D is unresolved. This CDR3 has 16 amino acids. Trimming pared 1 base from V and 0 bases from J, leaving 10 bases between. Germline-derived CDR1 and CDR2 are LNHNV and YYDKDF (reference sequence). In DNA, the CDR3 is TGTGCCACCAGCAGAGTTTACTCAAGCTCCTACAATGAGCAGTTCTTC. This gives the protein CATSRVYSSSYNEQFF.

The chain is built from TRBV6-5 and TRBJ1-2; the D gene is possibly TRBD1 (6 bases). Germline V gene data show CDR1 as MNHEY and CDR2 as SVGAGI. CDR3 size: 14 residues. With 9 bases removed from V and 6 bases from J, the gap between germline ends came to 20 bases. The CDR3 DNA reads TGTGCCAGTGCAACAGGGATTAGGTTTGATGGCTACACCTTC. Translated, it gives CASATGIRFDGYTF.

Comments on this clone: At one boundary the junction diverges from the germline segment, which might be a read error. This chain joins TRBV7-2 and TRBJ2-1; 12 nucleotides match TRBD2. The CDR3 runs 15 residues. Germline V gives CDR1 SGHTA, CDR2 FQGNSA. DNA for the CDR3: TGTGCCAGCAGCCTAGCGGGAGGGCCTTACAATGAGCAGTTCTTC. Protein product: CASSLAGGPYNEQFF.

Note on this clone: Other DNA sequences from this sample encode an identical CDR3 as well. The V gene is TRBV28, the J gene TRBJ1-4; D remains ambiguous. The CDR3 covers 12 residues. The V and J ends lost 6 bases and 5 bases respectively, with 7 bases between them. The V gene's germline CDR1 is MDHEN and CDR2 SYDVKM. CDR3 loop: CASRLRNEKLFF. DNA of the CDR3: TGTGCCAGCAGGCTACGAAATGAAAAACTGTTTTTT.